A selection of T cell receptor beta chains follows, all from one sample in a study of blood T cell repertoires in COVID-19. Using immunoSEQ multiplex PCR, the repertoire was profiled, and TCRdb retains in-frame clones only, with some absent. The data contain about 100,000 clones, about 90% of them seen just once; the ten biggest clones take up about 6.9%. The sequenced sample consisted of peripheral blood. All receptors derive from a man aged 25-40 years in a cohort sampled during active COVID-19. Both conserved end residues are part of each CDR3. The order of the fields is clone size, J gene, D gene, V gene, CDR3 protein, CDR3 DNA. The D gene is left open where the match is weak. Size tells how often a clone was seen (once, few, many) or the class of an expanded clone, and some rows leave it out.

clone size: -; J gene: TRBJ1-2; D gene: -; V gene: TRBV5-4; CDR3 protein: CASSVSGAGWGYTF; CDR3 DNA: TGTGCCAGCAGCGTATCAGGGGCAGGATGGGGCTACACCTTC
clone size: -; J gene: TRBJ2-7; D gene: -; V gene: TRBV5-1; CDR3 protein: CASSAENRPMLRQQYF; CDR3 DNA: TGCGCCAGCAGCGCTGAAAACAGACCGATGCTACGACAGCAGTACTTC
clone size: -; J gene: TRBJ2-5; D gene: TRBD2; V gene: TRBV7-2; CDR3 protein: CASSQQSGGYGETQYF; CDR3 DNA: TGTGCCAGCAGCCAGCAAAGCGGGGGGTACGGAGAGACCCAGTACTTC
clone size: -; J gene: TRBJ2-1; D gene: TRBD2; V gene: TRBV6-2/TRBV6-3; CDR3 protein: CASSYFRLAGGPGDNEQFF; CDR3 DNA: TGTGCCAGCAGTTACTTCAGACTAGCGGGGGGGCCGGGTGACAATGAGCAGTTCTTC
clone size: -; J gene: TRBJ2-2; D gene: -; V gene: TRBV5-1; CDR3 protein: CASSFSSSAGELFF; CDR3 DNA: TGCGCCAGCAGCTTCTCGAGCTCCGCCGGGGAGCTGTTTTTT
clone size: -; J gene: TRBJ2-3; D gene: TRBD1; V gene: TRBV7-2; CDR3 protein: CASSFGTVDTQYF; CDR3 DNA: TGTGCCAGCAGCTTTGGGACAGTAGATACGCAGTATTTT
clone size: -; J gene: TRBJ2-5; D gene: TRBD1; V gene: TRBV5-5; CDR3 protein: CASSLEPQGAETQYF; CDR3 DNA: TGTGCCAGCAGCTTGGAGCCTCAGGGGGCAGAGACCCAGTACTTC
clone size: -; J gene: TRBJ2-7; D gene: -; V gene: TRBV6-5; CDR3 protein: CASSPREGYEQYF; CDR3 DNA: TGTGCCAGCAGTCCCCGCGAGGGCTACGAGCAGTACTTC
clone size: -; J gene: TRBJ2-7; D gene: -; V gene: TRBV11-2; CDR3 protein: CASSLVSGREQYF; CDR3 DNA: TGTGCCAGCAGCTTAGTTTCAGGGCGCGAGCAGTACTTC
clone size: -; J gene: TRBJ1-6; D gene: TRBD1; V gene: TRBV20-1; CDR3 protein: CSASPGTGFSSPLHF; CDR3 DNA: TGCAGTGCTAGTCCCGGGACAGGTTTTAGCTCACCCCTCCACTTT
clone size: -; J gene: TRBJ2-2; D gene: -; V gene: TRBV19; CDR3 protein: CASSKGTLGGELFF; CDR3 DNA: TGTGCCAGTAGTAAGGGGACTTTGGGCGGGGAGCTGTTTTTT
clone size: -; J gene: TRBJ1-2; D gene: TRBD1; V gene: TRBV28; CDR3 protein: CAARGQGTGYGYTF; CDR3 DNA: TGTGCCGCACGGGGACAAGGGACAGGTTATGGCTACACCTTC
clone size: -; J gene: TRBJ2-2; D gene: -; V gene: TRBV9; CDR3 protein: CASSVDQGYTGELFF; CDR3 DNA: TGTGCCAGCAGCGTAGATCAGGGGTACACCGGGGAGCTGTTTTTT
clone size: -; J gene: TRBJ2-3; D gene: TRBD2; V gene: TRBV28; CDR3 protein: CASSFAGAGGADTQYF; CDR3 DNA: TGTGCCAGCAGTTTCGCCGGAGCGGGGGGGGCAGATACGCAGTATTTT
clone size: -; J gene: TRBJ1-1; D gene: -; V gene: TRBV18; CDR3 protein: CASSPQGDTEAFF; CDR3 DNA: TGTGCCAGCTCACCACAGGGGGACACTGAAGCTTTCTTT
clone size: -; J gene: TRBJ1-4; D gene: -; V gene: TRBV28; CDR3 protein: CASSLYFRNEKLFF; CDR3 DNA: TGTGCCAGCAGTTTATACTTCCGTAATGAAAAACTGTTTTTT
clone size: -; J gene: TRBJ1-1; D gene: -; V gene: TRBV10-3; CDR3 protein: CAISSIQGTNTEAFF; CDR3 DNA: TGTGCCATCAGTTCAATACAGGGAACAAACACTGAAGCTTTCTTT
clone size: -; J gene: TRBJ2-1; D gene: TRBD2; V gene: TRBV5-1; CDR3 protein: CASSSGGLAGGWNEQFF; CDR3 DNA: TGCGCCAGCAGCTCCGGGGGACTAGCGGGGGGATGGAATGAGCAGTTCTTC
clone size: -; J gene: TRBJ1-2; D gene: -; V gene: TRBV28; CDR3 protein: CASRGLVNRRDYGYTF; CDR3 DNA: TGTGCCAGCAGGGGGTTGGTCAACAGGAGAGACTATGGCTACACCTTC
clone size: -; J gene: TRBJ2-5; D gene: -; V gene: TRBV5-1; CDR3 protein: CASSSGEETQYF; CDR3 DNA: TGCGCCAGCAGCTCAGGGGAAGAGACCCAGTACTTC
clone size: -; J gene: TRBJ2-3; D gene: TRBD2; V gene: TRBV5-1; CDR3 protein: CASSLRGGKDTQYF; CDR3 DNA: TGCGCCAGCAGCTTGCGGGGGGGCAAAGATACGCAGTATTTT
clone size: -; J gene: TRBJ2-2; D gene: TRBD2; V gene: TRBV2; CDR3 protein: CASRNILAGNTGELFF; CDR3 DNA: TGTGCCAGCAGGAATATACTAGCGGGAAACACCGGGGAGCTGTTTTTT
clone size: -; J gene: TRBJ2-1; D gene: -; V gene: TRBV6-1; CDR3 protein: CASSEGPSAGSGNEQFF; CDR3 DNA: TGTGCCAGCAGTGAAGGTCCTTCGGCAGGGTCGGGCAATGAGCAGTTCTTC
clone size: few; J gene: TRBJ2-7; D gene: TRBD1; V gene: TRBV5-4; CDR3 protein: CASSLVTGGTYEQYF; CDR3 DNA: TGTGCCAGCAGCTTGGTGACAGGGGGCACCTACGAGCAGTACTTC
clone size: -; J gene: TRBJ1-2; D gene: -; V gene: TRBV6-5; CDR3 protein: CASSVTGIPYGYTF; CDR3 DNA: TGTGCCAGCAGCGTGACAGGAATCCCGTATGGCTACACCTTC
clone size: -; J gene: TRBJ2-2; D gene: TRBD1; V gene: TRBV2; CDR3 protein: CASSGQGANTGELFF; CDR3 DNA: TGTGCCAGCAGTGGACAGGGGGCGAACACCGGGGAGCTGTTTTTT
clone size: -; J gene: TRBJ2-7; D gene: -; V gene: TRBV27; CDR3 protein: CASSLRGEGSYEQYF; CDR3 DNA: TGTGCCAGCAGTCTTAGGGGGGAGGGATCCTACGAGCAGTACTTC
clone size: -; J gene: TRBJ2-7; D gene: -; V gene: TRBV10-2; CDR3 protein: CASREERYSYEQYF; CDR3 DNA: TGCGCCAGCAGGGAGGAGCGGTACTCCTACGAGCAGTACTTC
clone size: -; J gene: TRBJ2-5; D gene: -; V gene: TRBV5-4; CDR3 protein: CASSTPTGIQETQYF; CDR3 DNA: TGTGCCAGCAGCACTCCGACAGGAATCCAAGAGACCCAGTACTTC
clone size: once; J gene: TRBJ1-2; D gene: TRBD1; V gene: TRBV3-1/TRBV3-2; CDR3 protein: CASSRTLVGGAGYTF; CDR3 DNA: TGTGCCAGCAGCCGTACCTTAGTAGGGGGCGCTGGCTACACCTTC
clone size: -; J gene: TRBJ1-1; D gene: TRBD1; V gene: TRBV2; CDR3 protein: CASRGQGDTEAFF; CDR3 DNA: TGTGCCAGCAGGGGGCAGGGGGACACTGAAGCTTTCTTT
clone size: -; J gene: TRBJ1-2; D gene: -; V gene: TRBV12-3/TRBV12-4; CDR3 protein: CASRLGLGYTF; CDR3 DNA: TGTGCCAGCAGATTGGGGCTCGGCTACACCTTC
clone size: -; J gene: TRBJ2-7; D gene: -; V gene: TRBV10-3; CDR3 protein: CAISDVGSGAYEQYF; CDR3 DNA: TGTGCCATCAGTGATGTGGGGTCCGGGGCCTACGAGCAGTACTTC
clone size: -; J gene: TRBJ2-3; D gene: -; V gene: TRBV7-6; CDR3 protein: CASSLNPDYSTDTQYF; CDR3 DNA: TGTGCCAGCAGCTTAAATCCGGACTATAGTACGGATACGCAGTATTTT
clone size: -; J gene: TRBJ2-1; D gene: -; V gene: TRBV11-2; CDR3 protein: CASSLEVGRVRGQFF; CDR3 DNA: TGTGCCAGCAGCTTAGAAGTCGGTCGTGTCAGGGGGCAGTTCTTC
clone size: -; J gene: TRBJ1-3; D gene: -; V gene: TRBV18; CDR3 protein: CASSPPGAGAGNTIYF; CDR3 DNA: TGTGCCAGCTCACCACCGGGGGCAGGGGCTGGAAACACCATATATTTT
clone size: few; J gene: TRBJ1-1; D gene: -; V gene: TRBV6-5; CDR3 protein: CASSFSITEAFF; CDR3 DNA: TGTGCCAGCAGCTTTTCTATCACTGAAGCTTTCTTT